Listed below are T cell receptor beta chains from one sample, sequenced in a study of cytomegalovirus exposure and HLA in healthy donors. The assay was immunoSEQ multiplex PCR, and TCRdb's table has in-frame clones only and misses some. The sample yields 95,000 to 100,000 clones, under 85% seen once. Sequencing was done on a sample of PBMCs. Every receptor here comes from a man aged 40-55 years in good health and CMV-seronegative. CDR3s include the opening cysteine and the closing phenylalanine or tryptophan. The D gene is left open where the match is weak. The size entry is marked missing in some rows and otherwise reads once, few, many or a size class.

clone_size cdr3_length j_call d_call v_call cdr3_aa cdr3_nt
. 12 TRBJ2-7 . TRBV29-1 CSVARGSGEQYF TGCAGCGTAGCCCGGGGTAGCGGCGAGCAGTACTTC
. 14 TRBJ2-2 . TRBV5-6 CASSLGQYTGELFF TGTGCCAGCAGCTTGGGTCAGTACACCGGGGAGCTGTTTTTT
. 14 TRBJ2-7 . TRBV5-5 CASSLVGGNYEQYF TGTGCCAGCAGCTTGGTCGGCGGAAACTACGAGCAGTACTTC
. 15 TRBJ2-2 . TRBV2 CASSGGGANTGELFF TGTGCCAGCAGTGGGGGCGGGGCGAACACCGGGGAGCTGTTTTTT
. 12 TRBJ1-2 . TRBV7-9 CASSLELYGYTF TGTGCCAGCAGCTTAGAACTCTATGGCTACACCTTC
. 14 TRBJ1-5 . TRBV18 CASSPGQEGQPQHF TGTGCCAGCTCACCAGGGCAGGAGGGTCAGCCCCAGCATTTT
. 15 TRBJ2-5 . TRBV5-1 CASSLSGRSQETQYF TGCGCCAGCAGCTTGTCTGGGCGATCCCAAGAGACCCAGTACTTC
. 14 TRBJ1-2 . TRBV4-3 CASSQETVSYGYTF TGCGCCAGCAGCCAAGAAACAGTAAGCTATGGCTACACCTTC
. 14 TRBJ2-3 . TRBV5-1 CASSSGPRTDTQYF TGCGCCAGCAGCTCAGGGCCCCGCACAGATACGCAGTATTTT
. 15 TRBJ2-2 TRBD1 TRBV9 CASSITGAQVGELFF TGTGCCAGCAGCATCACAGGGGCGCAGGTCGGGGAGCTGTTTTTT
. 12 TRBJ1-2 . TRBV7-6 CASSRTGNGYTF TGTGCCAGCAGCCGAACAGGGAATGGCTACACCTTC
. 14 TRBJ1-2 TRBD1 TRBV5-1 CASSWTGDCYGYTF TGCGCCAGCAGCTGGACAGGGGACTGCTATGGCTACACCTTC
once 14 TRBJ2-5 . TRBV27 CATQDYKNQETQYF TGTGCCACCCAAGACTACAAAAACCAAGAGACCCAGTACTTC
. 14 TRBJ1-6 TRBD1 TRBV11-1 CASSRTGNNSPLHF TGTGCCAGCAGCAGGACAGGAAATAATTCACCCCTCCACTTT
. 16 TRBJ1-6 TRBD1 TRBV7-8 CASSTGTGSQSSPLHF TGTGCCAGCAGCACCGGGACAGGGTCCCAGTCGTCACCCCTCCACTTT
. 11 TRBJ1-1 . TRBV29-1 CSARGGAEAFF TGCAGCGCGAGAGGAGGCGCTGAAGCTTTCTTT
. 14 TRBJ2-7 TRBD1 TRBV5-1 CASSIGQGADEQYF TGCGCCAGCAGCATCGGACAGGGGGCGGACGAGCAGTACTTC
few 18 TRBJ2-6 . TRBV14 CASSLVPPSRSGANVLTF TGTGCCAGCAGCCTGGTCCCTCCGAGCCGCTCTGGGGCCAACGTCCTGACTTTC
. 13 TRBJ1-2 . TRBV28 CAARLDQNYGYTF TGTGCTGCCCGCCTAGACCAAAACTATGGCTACACCTTC
. 13 TRBJ1-2 . TRBV5-1 CASSFLRESGYTF TGCGCCAGCAGCTTTCTCCGGGAAAGTGGCTACACCTTC
. 20 TRBJ2-1 TRBD2 TRBV4-3 CASSQETGLAVGTSYNEQFF TGCGCCAGCAGCCAAGAAACGGGACTAGCGGTGGGGACCTCCTACAATGAGCAGTTCTTC
. 16 TRBJ1-3 . TRBV18 CASSPVDSSSGNTIYF TGTGCCAGCTCACCAGTGGACTCATCCTCTGGAAACACCATATATTTT
. 14 TRBJ1-2 TRBD1 TRBV7-9 CASSITGGNYGYTF TGTGCCAGCAGCATTACAGGGGGAAACTATGGCTACACCTTC
. 15 TRBJ2-5 TRBD2 TRBV9 CASSTSGTSAETQYF TGTGCCAGCAGCACATCCGGGACTAGCGCCGAGACCCAGTACTTC
. 15 TRBJ2-5 TRBD1 TRBV6-5 CASSYIPDREETQYF TGTGCCAGCAGCTACATCCCAGACAGGGAGGAGACCCAGTACTTC
. 13 TRBJ1-2 . TRBV5-6 CASSLEQNYGYTF TGTGCCAGCAGCTTGGAACAAAACTATGGCTACACCTTC
. 15 TRBJ2-5 . TRBV23-1 CASPRGQGLQETQYF TGCGCCAGCCCTCGCGGGCAGGGGCTACAAGAGACCCAGTACTTC
. 14 TRBJ1-1 . TRBV5-1 CASSLHGTPTEAFF TGCGCCAGCAGCCTACATGGGACACCCACTGAAGCTTTCTTT
. 14 TRBJ1-2 . TRBV6-1 CASSLQEGNYGYTF TGTGCCAGCAGTCTACAGGAGGGTAACTATGGCTACACCTTC
. 13 TRBJ2-3 TRBD2 TRBV6-5 CASRTSVGDTQYF TGTGCCAGTCGGACTAGCGTCGGAGATACGCAGTATTTT
. 15 TRBJ1-3 . TRBV14 CASSQVLHSGNTIYF TGTGCCAGCAGCCAAGTCTTACACTCTGGAAACACCATATATTTT
. 15 TRBJ1-3 . TRBV9 CASSAGQTSGNTIYF TGTGCCAGCAGCGCTGGACAGACCTCTGGAAACACCATATATTTT
. 13 TRBJ2-5 TRBD2 TRBV10-3 CATGLAGEETQYF TGTGCCACGGGACTAGCGGGGGAAGAGACCCAGTACTTC
. 17 TRBJ1-2 . TRBV5-6 CASSLGDTTHDPYGYTF TGTGCCAGCAGCTTGGGAGACACGACACATGATCCATATGGCTACACCTTC
. 16 TRBJ2-2 . TRBV5-6 CASSLAGARYTGELFF TGTGCCAGCAGCTTGGCAGGGGCCCGGTACACCGGGGAGCTGTTTTTT
. 15 TRBJ1-6 . TRBV30 CAWTEWREGVSPLHF TGTGCCTGGACCGAGTGGCGGGAGGGAGTATCACCCCTCCACTTT
few 13 TRBJ2-5 . TRBV5-1 CASSSGVRETQYF TGCGCCAGCAGCTCCGGGGTCCGGGAGACCCAGTACTTC
. 17 TRBJ2-1 TRBD2 TRBV9 CASSVVGSGGPYNEQFF TGTGCCAGCAGCGTAGTTGGGAGCGGGGGGCCCTACAATGAGCAGTTCTTC
. 12 TRBJ1-2 . TRBV6-1 CASNPDGYGYTF TGTGCCAGCAACCCCGACGGGTATGGCTACACCTTC
. 15 TRBJ2-7 . TRBV6-5 CASSLQEGGYYEQYF TGTGCCAGCAGTCTGCAGGAGGGGGGGTACTACGAGCAGTACTTC
. 15 TRBJ1-1 TRBD1 TRBV6-1 CASSTPGQGVGEAFF TGTGCCAGCAGTACACCGGGACAGGGGGTAGGTGAAGCTTTCTTT
. 17 TRBJ2-1 . TRBV21-1 CASSKDTTGQSYNEQFF TGTGCCAGCAGCAAAGATACAACGGGACAGTCCTACAATGAGCAGTTCTTC
few 13 TRBJ2-1 . TRBV29-1 CSVERDSNNEQFF TGCAGCGTTGAGCGGGACTCCAACAATGAGCAGTTCTTC
once 17 TRBJ2-1 TRBD2 TRBV19 CASSIAHSGGAYNEQFF TGTGCCAGTAGTATAGCGCATAGCGGGGGGGCCTACAATGAGCAGTTCTTC
. 16 TRBJ1-5 . TRBV4-3 CASSQDYQGYNQPQHF TGCGCCAGCAGCCAAGATTATCAGGGTTACAATCAGCCCCAGCATTTT
. 15 TRBJ1-1 . TRBV6-5 CASILGIGRSTEAFF TGTGCCAGCATCCTGGGGATAGGGAGGTCTACTGAAGCTTTCTTT
. 16 TRBJ2-3 . TRBV7-2 CASSLGNRASTDTQYF TGTGCCAGCAGCTTAGGAAACAGGGCAAGCACAGATACGCAGTATTTT
. 17 TRBJ1-2 TRBD1 TRBV7-8 CASSSDRQGGEIHGYTF TGTGCCAGCAGCTCAGACCGACAGGGGGGAGAAATCCATGGCTACACCTTC
. 17 TRBJ1-2 . TRBV21-1 CASSKGTGGLLTSGYTF TGTGCCAGCAGCAAGGGGACAGGGGGCCTCTTGACGAGTGGCTACACCTTC
. 12 TRBJ1-2 . TRBV28 CAAHTGIYGYTF TGTGCCGCTCATACAGGGATCTATGGCTACACCTTC
few 14 TRBJ2-5 TRBD2 TRBV5-4 CASRRTSGGETQYF TGTGCCAGCAGGCGGACTAGCGGGGGAGAGACCCAGTACTTC
. 16 TRBJ2-4 TRBD2 TRBV5-6 CASRWGGGAAKNIQYF TGTGCCAGCAGGTGGGGCGGGGGGGCCGCCAAAAACATTCAGTACTTC
. 16 TRBJ2-3 TRBD2 TRBV7-4 CASSLNSGGPTDTQYF TGTGCCAGCAGCTTAAACAGCGGGGGGCCCACAGATACGCAGTATTTT
few 14 TRBJ2-1 TRBD1 TRBV2 CASRDRGRGNEQFF TGTGCCAGCAGGGACAGGGGTAGGGGCAATGAGCAGTTCTTC
. 12 TRBJ1-1 . TRBV11-2 CASSDSRTEAFF TGTGCCAGCAGCGACAGCAGAACTGAAGCTTTCTTT
. 15 TRBJ1-1 TRBD1 TRBV11-2 CASSTLTGVYHEAFF TGTGCCAGCAGCACACTTACAGGGGTTTATCATGAAGCTTTCTTT
few 17 TRBJ2-6 TRBD2 TRBV10-3 CAISELAGGTGANVLTF TGTGCCATCAGTGAACTAGCGGGGGGAACTGGGGCCAACGTCCTGACTTTC
. 15 TRBJ1-5 . TRBV2 CASSDSPPGNQPQHF TGTGCCAGCAGTGATTCCCCCCCAGGCAATCAGCCCCAGCATTTT
. 19 TRBJ1-1 TRBD1 TRBV27 CASSPSGTGGFKSGTEAFF TGTGCCAGCAGTCCGTCCGGGACAGGGGGGTTTAAGTCAGGCACTGAAGCTTTCTTT
. 14 TRBJ1-4 . TRBV10-3 CAISGREGGEKLFF TGTGCCATCAGTGGACGGGAGGGTGGGGAAAAACTGTTTTTT